This T cell receptor (beta chain) derives from a study of blood T cell repertoires in COVID-19. This table comes from immunoSEQ multiplex PCR, and its TCRdb copy is limited to in-frame clones, with some not included. The sample yields over 90,000 clones, about 80% seen once. The CDR3 sequence is 12 residues long. Germline-derived CDR1 and CDR2 are KGHDR and SFDVKD. Trimming shortened V by 3 bases and J by 3 bases, and 4 bases separated the two germline ends. The sequenced sample was peripheral blood. The sequence was obtained from a human donor in a cohort sampled during active or convalescent COVID-19. This chain joins TRBV24-1 and TRBJ1-1; no reliable D call. The chain's CDR3 is CATSDLYTEAFF. The CDR3 DNA is TGTGCCACCAGTGATCTGTACACTGAAGCTTTCTTT.